These 20 T cell receptor beta chains originate from one sample sequenced in a study of tumor-infiltrating lymphocytes in localized non-small cell lung cancer. TCRdb's table, derived via immunoSEQ multiplex PCR, lists solely in-frame clones and lacks some. The profile shows 5,500 to 7,500 clones, 71% of them singletons. The material sequenced was uninvolved lung tissue not adjacent to the tumor. The source is a human donor with non-small cell lung cancer.

This sequence joins TRBV30 and TRBJ2-2, with 9 bases fitting TRBD1. With V trimmed by 4 bases and J by 5 bases, 8 bases remained unmatched. The CDR3 has 15 residues. CDR1 is GTSNPN, CDR2 SVGIG, per germline (reference sequence). CDR3: CAWKLTGTGTGELFF. The CDR3 DNA sequence: TGTGCCTGGAAACTCACCGGGACAGGGACCGGGGAGCTGTTTTTT. Supplemented by reference TRBV30 and TRBJ2-2, the full variable domain reads SQTIHQWPATLVQPVGSPLSLECTVEGTSNPNLYWYRQAAGRGLQLLFYSVGIGQISSEVPQNLSASRPQDRQFILSSKKLLLSDSGFYLCAWKLTGTGTGELFFGEGSRLTVL.

This clone has just one count. V is TRBV6-5 and J is TRBJ2-7, with TRBD2 matching over 9 bases. CDR1 is MNHEY and CDR2 is SVGAGI in the germline V gene. The CDR3 consists of 16 residues. Losses at the gene ends were 4 bases for V and 6 bases for J; bases not matched to a gene: 13. As DNA, the CDR3 is TGTGCCAGCAGTTGGCTAGCGGGACCAGAGGCATCCGAGCAGTACTTC. It encodes CASSWLAGPEASEQYF.

The chain joins TRBV6-4 to TRBJ2-3; TRBD1 agrees at 7 bases. The J segment lost 4 bases and the V segment lost 0 bases, leaving 4 bases of the junction unmatched. Germline V gene data show CDR1 as MRHNA and CDR2 as SNTAGT. This CDR3 has 15 amino acids. CDR3: CASSDSIQGADTQYF. The CDR3 DNA reads TGTGCCAGCAGTGACTCGATTCAGGGGGCAGATACGCAGTATTTT.

The rearrangement uses TRBV5-6 and TRBJ2-1; a possible D gene is TRBD1 (6 bases). V was clipped by 4 bases and J by 4 bases, with 9 bases between them. The CDR3 contains 13 residues. CDR1 is SGHDT, CDR2 YYEEEE, per germline. CDR3 in DNA: TGTGCCAGCAGCCCCGGACAGTACAATGAGCAGTTCTTC. This sequence encodes CASSPGQYNEQFF.

The V and J genes are TRBV28 and TRBJ2-1; 8 nucleotides match TRBD2. V lost 9 bases and J lost 8; bases outside the gene matches: 12. The CDR3 has 14 amino acids. Germline lookup yields CDR1 MDHEN and CDR2 SYDVKM. The CDR3 nucleotides are TGTGCCAGTCACACTCGGGGGCGGGGGGATGAGCAGTTCTTC. This gives the protein CASHTRGRGDEQFF.

This clone has a single count. The V gene is TRBV15, the J gene TRBJ1-6; TRBD1 agrees at 9 bases. The V and J ends lost 1 base and 9 bases, in that order; junction bases with no gene match: 1. Germline V CDR1 and CDR2: LNHNV, YYDKDF (reference sequence). This CDR3 has 14 residues. The CDR3 loop is CATSRGDRASPLHF. The CDR3 coding sequence is TGTGCCACCAGCAGAGGGGACAGGGCTTCACCCCTCCACTTT.

The chain links TRBV11-2 to TRBJ1-1; D call uncertain. This CDR3 has 13 residues. V was clipped by 1 base and J by 10 bases, with 13 bases between them. In germline, CDR1 is SGHAT, CDR2 FQNNGV. The CDR3 spells CASSLVEGLGAFF. Written as DNA, the CDR3 is TGTGCCAGCAGCTTAGTGGAGGGATTGGGAGCTTTCTTT.

The CDR3 protein is CASTKMETGGTGELFF. CDR3 sequence (DNA): TGTGCCAGCACCAAAATGGAGACAGGGGGCACCGGGGAGCTGTTTTTT. V and J are TRBV28 and TRBJ2-2; 9 bases are shared with TRBD1. There are 16 residues in the CDR3. V shed 7 bases, J shed 4 bases, and the junction held 10 bases outside the gene matches. CDR1 MDHEN and CDR2 SYDVKM come from the germline V gene.

In this sample, this clone turned up a few times. The V and J genes are TRBV15 and TRBJ2-3, with D unclear. The CDR3 runs 15 residues. V lost 4 bases to trimming and J lost 0 bases, with 11 bases between them. Germline values: CDR1 LNHNV, CDR2 YYDKDF (reference sequence). The CDR3 sequence is CATSNPATSTDTQYF. As DNA, the CDR3 is TGTGCCACCAGCAACCCAGCGACTAGCACAGATACGCAGTATTTT. The full variable domain, completed using reference TRBV15 and TRBJ2-3, is DAMVIQNPRYQVTQFGKPVTLSCSQTLNHNVMYWYQQKSSQAPKLLFHYYDKDFNNEADTPDNFQSRRPNTSFCFLDIRSPGLGDTAMYLCATSNPATSTDTQYFGPGTRLTVL.

The CDR3 nucleotides are TGTGCCAGCAGCTTTACCAGGATCTACGAGCAGTACTTC. This gives the protein CASSFTRIYEQYF. This sequence joins TRBV11-3 and TRBJ2-7; unclear D gene. The CDR3 totals 13 residues. Germline values: CDR1 SGHNT, CDR2 YENEEA. Trimming took off 3 bases at V and 3 bases at J, with 9 bases between the two ends.

This clone has more than one count but fewer than ten. CDR3 sequence reads: CASSEPTGGSEQYF. CDR3 nucleotide sequence: TGTGCCAGCAGTGAACCGACAGGGGGTTCCGAGCAGTACTTC. V is TRBV6-1 and J is TRBJ2-7; TRBD1 aligns across 9 bases. The germline V gene has CDR1 MNHNS and CDR2 SASEGT. After removal of 2 bases from V and 6 bases from J, the junction contained 5 bases not matched to a gene. This CDR3 has 14 amino acids.

This clone is judged medium-sized. The chain carries TRBV29-1 and TRBJ2-3, with 12 bases identical to TRBD2. The CDR3 loop spans 16 amino acids. V was pared by 6 bases and J by 4 bases, with 11 bases of the junction left unmatched. Germline CDR1 reads SQVTM; CDR2 reads ANQGSEA. CDR3 loop: CSVDRLAGETADTQYF. CDR3 bases: TGCAGCGTCGATCGACTAGCGGGAGAGACGGCAGATACGCAGTATTTT.

The chain has TRBV19 and TRBJ1-1; 7 nucleotides align to TRBD1. The germline V gene encodes CDR1 LNHDA and CDR2 SQIVND (reference sequence). V trimming: 5 bases; J trimming: 1 base; junction bases outside the gene matches: 4. This CDR3 comprises 14 residues. CDR3 residues: CASSAGQANTEAFF. CDR3 sequence (DNA): TGTGCCAGTAGTGCAGGACAGGCGAACACTGAAGCTTTCTTT.

This chain uses TRBV27 with TRBJ1-1, with D maybe TRBD1 (5 bases). CDR3 length equals 17 residues. Germline V gives CDR1 MNHEY, CDR2 SMNVEV (reference sequence). V lost 5 bases to trimming and J lost 6 bases, with 25 bases between them. This chain's CDR3 is CASSRDPSRQRGAEAFF. Here the CDR3 DNA reads TGTGCCAGCAGTCGCGACCCGTCTCGACAGAGGGGAGCTGAAGCTTTCTTT.

This clone has more than one count but fewer than ten. The chain employs TRBV27 and TRBJ2-5; 7 positions match TRBD2. Germline assignment: CDR1 MNHEY and CDR2 SMNVEV (reference sequence). V shed 0 bases, J shed 4 bases, and the junction held 5 bases outside the gene matches. This CDR3 has 15 amino acids. Written as DNA, the CDR3 is TGTGCCAGCAGTTTATCTGGCCTAGCGGCAGAGACCCAGTACTTC. As protein: CASSLSGLAAETQYF.

The chain is built from TRBV6-1 and TRBJ2-7; D gene unclear. Trimming stripped 7 bases from V and 1 base from J, with 8 bases between. The CDR3 totals 12 residues. Per germline, CDR1 MNHNS and CDR2 SASEGT. The CDR3 nucleotides read TGTGCCAGCACGTTGCGATCCTACGAGCAGTACTTC. The encoded protein is CASTLRSYEQYF.

V and J are TRBV18 and TRBJ1-1; D unresolved. V dropped 2 bases and J dropped 1 base, with 8 bases sitting between them. Germline V gene sequence: CDR1 KGHSH, CDR2 LQKENI. The CDR3 covers 14 residues. The CDR3 DNA follows: TGTGCCAGCTCACCAATCCCACGGAACACTGAAGCTTTCTTT. Protein: CASSPIPRNTEAFF.

This chain links TRBV4-2 with TRBJ2-5, with 12 positions matching TRBD2. Germline-derived CDR1 and CDR2 are LGHNA and YNFKEQ. The V gene end was trimmed by 1 base and the J gene end by 5 bases; junction bases not matched to a gene: 8. CDR3 length: 17 residues. CDR3 sequence reads: CASSQGASGGAGETQYF. The CDR3, as DNA: TGTGCCAGCAGCCAAGGGGCTAGCGGGGGGGCGGGCGAGACCCAGTACTTC.

The CDR3 coding sequence is TGTGCCAGTAGTAACGGACAGGGCTTCACAGATACGCAGTATTTT. Residues: CASSNGQGFTDTQYF. The rearrangement uses TRBV19 and TRBJ2-3, with TRBD1 identical over 8 bases. The CDR3 consists of 15 residues. Trimming removed 4 bases from V and 2 bases from J; junction bases left unmatched: 5. Per germline, CDR1 LNHDA and CDR2 SQIVND (reference sequence).

This clone was recorded a few times. The rearrangement links TRBV6-5 to TRBJ2-7; 7 nucleotides match TRBD1. The germline gives CDR1 MNHEY, CDR2 SVGAGI. Trimming took 0 bases from V and 3 from J; bases not matched to a gene: 5. This CDR3 contains 15 residues. The CDR3 region is CASSYSYGQDYEQYF. CDR3 bases: TGTGCCAGCAGTTACTCGTACGGACAGGACTACGAGCAGTACTTC.